The 20 T cell receptor beta chains in this list originate from one sample, sequenced in a study of PD-1 blockade in mismatch repair-deficient tumors. The protocol was immunoSEQ multiplex PCR, while the TCRdb copy is restricted to in-frame clones and leaves out a portion. This table holds around 38,000 clones, roughly 77% found once. Sequencing used peripheral blood, obtained 4 weeks after starting pembrolizumab. Receptors were obtained from an adult with mismatch repair-deficient cancer.

V gene TRBV6-1 combines with J gene TRBJ2-7; 7 nucleotides match TRBD2. Germline CDR1 reads MNHNS; CDR2 reads SASEGT. Unmatched junction bases numbered 9, after V lost 6 bases and J lost 1 base. The CDR3 has 15 residues. CDR3 loop: CASSYRGLTSYEQYF. CDR3 coding DNA: TGTGCCAGCAGCTATCGGGGACTAACGTCCTACGAGCAGTACTTC.

In its sample, this clone was seen once. The J gene is TRBJ2-6, the V gene TRBV27; TRBD1 agrees at 8 bases. CDR3 length: 16 amino acids. V lost 2 bases to trimming and J lost 3 bases; unmatched junction nucleotides: 3. Looked up from germline, CDR1 is MNHEY and CDR2 is SMNVEV (reference sequence). The CDR3 DNA reads as TGTGCCAGCAGTTTACGACAGGGGAGTGGGGCCAACGTCCTGACTTTC. It specifies CASSLRQGSGANVLTF.

The chain links TRBV25-1 to TRBJ2-5; no reliable D call. Trimming cost V 3 bases and J 2 bases, with 7 bases left between them. The CDR3 length is 13 residues. CDR1 is MGHDK, CDR2 SYGVNS, per germline. CDR3 region: CASSDWEQETQYF. The CDR3 DNA reads TGTGCCAGCAGTGATTGGGAACAAGAGACCCAGTACTTC. The entire variable domain, with the rest obtained from reference TRBV25-1 and TRBJ2-5, is as follows: EADIYQTPRYLVIGTGKKITLECSQTMGHDKMYWYQQDPGMELHLIHYSYGVNSTEKGDLSSESTVSRIRTEHFPLTLESARPSHTSQYLCASSDWEQETQYFGPGTRLLVL.

The DNA for the CDR3 is TGTGCCAGCAGCAAAGAAGGAGGGGAGAACACTGAAGCTTTCTTT. Translated, it gives CASSKEGGENTEAFF. The rearrangement links TRBV21-1 to TRBJ1-1. TRBV21-1 is a documented pseudogene. This CDR3 is built from 15 residues.

The rearrangement uses TRBV5-6 and TRBJ1-1; D is ambiguous. Between the trimmed V and J ends, which lost 4 bases and 4 bases, there was a span of 14 bases. There are 14 residues in the CDR3. Germline CDR1 reads SGHDT; CDR2 reads YYEEEE. CDR3 sequence reads: CASSADPEGTEAFF. CDR3 in DNA: TGTGCCAGCAGCGCCGACCCAGAAGGCACTGAAGCTTTCTTT. Full variable domain (missing parts from reference TRBV5-6 and TRBJ1-1): DAGVTQSPTHLIKTRGQQVTLRCSPKSGHDTVSWYQQALGQGPQFIFQYYEEEERQRGNFPDRFSGHQFPNYSSELNVNALLLGDSALYLCASSADPEGTEAFFGQGTRLTVV.

This sequence joins TRBV6-1 and TRBJ2-7; 8 positions agree with TRBD2. The germline V gene has CDR1 MNHNS and CDR2 SASEGT. This CDR3 spans 15 amino acids. The J segment lost 4 bases and the V segment lost 3 bases, leaving 8 bases of the junction unmatched. This CDR3 is CASSEGPAGVYEQYF. The CDR3 region has the DNA TGTGCCAGCAGTGAGGGTCCAGCGGGAGTTTACGAGCAGTACTTC.

The chain links TRBV4-1 to TRBJ2-5; 9 bases agree with TRBD1. Germline loops: CDR1 MGHRA, CDR2 YSYEKL. V shed 0 bases, J shed 4 bases, and the junction held 9 bases outside the gene matches. CDR3 length equals 17 residues. In DNA form, the CDR3 reads TGCGCCAGCAGCCAAGATTATTTTGGACAGGGGTCAGAGACCCAGTACTTC. Encoded protein: CASSQDYFGQGSETQYF.

The V gene is TRBV19, the J gene TRBJ1-5; D may be TRBD1 (6 bases). V lost 4 bases to trimming and J lost 6 bases, with 19 bases between them. This CDR3 comprises 16 residues. CDR1 is LNHDA, CDR2 SQIVND, per germline (reference sequence). The CDR3 bases are TGTGCCAGTAGTACCCCGGGGGGGGCGCTTAGTCAGCCCCAGCATTTT. It is translated as CASSTPGGALSQPQHF.

V and J are TRBV5-1 and TRBJ2-1, with 8 bases lining up with TRBD2. Trimming took 0 bases from V and 1 from J; bases not matched to a gene: 3. The germline V gene encodes CDR1 SGHRS and CDR2 YFSETQ. The length of the CDR3 is 16 residues. CDR3 sequence: CASSLGREVSYNEQFF. DNA of the CDR3: TGCGCCAGCAGCTTGGGGCGGGAGGTATCCTACAATGAGCAGTTCTTC.

The V call is TRBV28, the J call TRBJ2-1; D gene unclear. Germline V gene lookup returns CDR1 MDHEN and CDR2 SYDVKM. This CDR3 has 14 residues. The V end was cut by 5 bases, the J end by 9 bases, with 17 bases between. CDR3 loop: CASSHSPVGSEQFF. The CDR3, as DNA: TGTGCCAGCAGTCACTCCCCGGTGGGGTCTGAGCAGTTCTTC.

The chain uses TRBV19 and TRBJ1-2; no clear D gene. The CDR3 loop spans 12 amino acids. From germline, CDR1 is LNHDA and CDR2 SQIVND (reference sequence). The V end lost 7 bases, the J end lost 4 bases, and 10 bases lay between the germline ends. CDR3 DNA sequence: TGTGCCAGTATCCGGGAGGGCTATGGCTACACCTTC. As protein: CASIREGYGYTF. The full variable domain, with the rest looked up from reference TRBV19 and TRBJ1-2, is DGGITQSPKYLFRKEGQNVTLSCEQNLNHDAMYWYRQDPGQGLRLIYYSQIVNDFQKGDIAEGYSVSREKKESFPLTVTSAQKNPTAFYLCASIREGYGYTFGSGTRLTVV.

This clone was picked up one time. The V gene is TRBV13, the J gene TRBJ2-2; D is undetermined. The length of the CDR3 is 15 residues. Germline assignment: CDR1 PRHDT and CDR2 FYEKMQ (reference sequence). V dropped 0 bases and J dropped 6 bases, with 11 bases sitting between them. Here the CDR3 reads CASSLGTWGPGELFF. The CDR3, as DNA: TGTGCCAGCAGCTTAGGGACATGGGGTCCCGGGGAGCTGTTTTTT.

The J gene is TRBJ2-7, the V gene TRBV7-6; D is ambiguous. The CDR3 consists of 13 residues. Deletions cut 3 bases from V and 2 bases from J, with 8 bases between. Germline V gene data show CDR1 as SGHVS and CDR2 as FNYEAQ. The CDR3 spells CASSLAVTYEQYF. CDR3 DNA sequence: TGTGCCAGCAGCTTGGCCGTTACCTACGAGCAGTACTTC.

A remark on this clone: One junction end does not reproduce the germline sequence, and a read error may be involved. The chain joins TRBV10-3 to TRBJ2-4; either TRBD1 or TRBD2 may supply D (5 bases each). Germline assignment: CDR1 ENHRY and CDR2 SYGVKD. The CDR3 loop spans 12 amino acids. The CDR3 spells CATSTLGDIQYF. The CDR3 DNA follows: TGTGCCACCAGTACTCTGGGGGACATTCAGTACTTC.

CDR3 in DNA: TGTGCCAGCAGCCAGACGAACAATCAGCCCCAGCATTTT. Translation gives CASSQTNNQPQHF. This chain uses TRBV11-3 with TRBJ1-5; D is undetermined. Germline V gene sequence: CDR1 SGHNT, CDR2 YENEEA. This CDR3 spans 13 amino acids. The V gene lost 5 bases and the J gene lost 3 bases, with 8 bases spanning the gap.

This clone was picked up a small number of times. The chain joins TRBV30 to TRBJ2-3; 7 positions match TRBD2. Losses at the gene ends were 4 bases for V and 4 bases for J; bases not matched to a gene: 8. The CDR3 is 14 amino acids. CDR1 is GTSNPN and CDR2 is SVGIG in the germline V gene (reference sequence). Written as DNA, the CDR3 is TGTGCCTGGAATGGCGGGAGCGGGCCAGATACGCAGTATTTT. Residues: CAWNGGSGPDTQYF.

The CDR3 DNA is TGTGCCTGGAGTGTCCAGGGCTTTGGTGATGAAAAACTGTTTTTT. Translation gives CAWSVQGFGDEKLFF. This chain joins TRBV30 and TRBJ1-4; a weak D match, TRBD1 (5 bases). The CDR3 runs to 15 residues. Trimming removed 0 bases at V and 6 bases at J, with 14 bases between. CDR1 is GTSNPN, CDR2 SVGIG, per germline (reference sequence).

CDR3 DNA sequence: TGTGCCAGCAGTCTTGACGAAGGGGAGACCCAGTACTTC. Amino acids: CASSLDEGETQYF. The J gene is TRBJ2-5, the V gene TRBV6-6; D unresolved. This CDR3 region has 13 residues. Germline V gene sequence: CDR1 MNHNY, CDR2 SVGAGI (reference sequence). Trimming removed 5 bases at V and 5 bases at J, with 12 bases between.

Concerning this clone: The junction departs from the called germline gene at one end, perhaps through a read error. The gene calls are TRBV5-1 and TRBJ2-2, with D tentatively TRBD2 (5 bases). The V gene's germline CDR1 is SGHRS and CDR2 YFSETQ. The CDR3 is 11 amino acids. For the CDR3, the DNA is TGCGCCAGCAGCCTAGAAAGGGAGTTGTTTTTT. Translating it yields CASSLERELFF.

This clone showed up just a few times. This chain joins TRBV30 and TRBJ2-7, with D unclear. V shed 3 bases and J shed 4 bases, with 10 bases lying between them. There are 12 residues in the CDR3. Germline-derived CDR1 and CDR2 are GTSNPN and SVGIG (reference sequence). This chain's CDR3 is CAWRGRRYEQYF. The DNA for the CDR3 is TGTGCCTGGAGGGGCAGAAGATACGAGCAGTACTTC.